This T cell receptor beta chain derives from a study of T cells in localized non-small cell lung cancer. General study findings and limits: It remains possible that heterogeneity exists, since only one tumor region was sequenced. Longer overall survival accompanied higher blood T cell density.

In regard to this clone: Its antigen is currently unknown.

The table came from immunoSEQ multiplex PCR; TCRdb's copy has only in-frame clones and leaves some out. The sample has roughly 20,000 clones, around 83% seen once. The germline V and J ends were trimmed by 2 bases and 8 bases, with 7 bases remaining between them. Germline CDR1 and CDR2: MNHEY and SMNVEV (reference sequence). The CDR3 runs 13 residues. The sample here was peripheral blood, taken before any cancer treatment. The origin of this receptor is a man between 40 and 75 years old with stage I lung adenocarcinoma. The chain employs TRBV27 and TRBJ1-6; D gene uncertain. This CDR3 is CASSLKVDSPLHF. The CDR3 nucleotides are TGTGCCAGCAGTTTAAAGGTTGATTCACCCCTCCACTTT.